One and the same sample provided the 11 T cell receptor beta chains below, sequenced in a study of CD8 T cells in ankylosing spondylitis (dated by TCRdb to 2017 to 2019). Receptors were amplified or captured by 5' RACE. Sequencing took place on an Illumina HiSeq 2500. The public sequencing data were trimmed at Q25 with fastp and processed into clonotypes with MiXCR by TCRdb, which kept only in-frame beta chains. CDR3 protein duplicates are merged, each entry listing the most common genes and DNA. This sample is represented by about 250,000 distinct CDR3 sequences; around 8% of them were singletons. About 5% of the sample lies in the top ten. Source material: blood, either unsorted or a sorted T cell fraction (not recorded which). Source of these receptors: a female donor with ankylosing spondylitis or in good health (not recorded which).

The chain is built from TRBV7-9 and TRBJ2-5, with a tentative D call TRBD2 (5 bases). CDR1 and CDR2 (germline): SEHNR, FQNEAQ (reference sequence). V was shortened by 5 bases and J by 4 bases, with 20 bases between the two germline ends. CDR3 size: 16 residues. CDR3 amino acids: CASSTLAGGLGETQYF. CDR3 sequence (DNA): TGTGCCAGCAGCACCTTAGCCGGAGGCTTGGGAGAGACCCAGTACTTC.

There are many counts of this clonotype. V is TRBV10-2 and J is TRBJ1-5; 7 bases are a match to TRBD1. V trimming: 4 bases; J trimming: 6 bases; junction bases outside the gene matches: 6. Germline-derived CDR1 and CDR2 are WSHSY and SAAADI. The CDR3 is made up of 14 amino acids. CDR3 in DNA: TGCGCCAGCAGTGCAGCAGGGGGGGGTCAGCCCCAGCATTTT. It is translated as CASSAAGGGQPQHF.

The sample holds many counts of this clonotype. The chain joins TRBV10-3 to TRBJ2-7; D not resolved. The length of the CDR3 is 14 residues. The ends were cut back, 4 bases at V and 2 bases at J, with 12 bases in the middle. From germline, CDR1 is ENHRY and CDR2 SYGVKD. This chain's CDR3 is CAISADWMAYEQYF. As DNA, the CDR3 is TGTGCCATCAGTGCCGATTGGATGGCCTACGAGCAGTACTTC.

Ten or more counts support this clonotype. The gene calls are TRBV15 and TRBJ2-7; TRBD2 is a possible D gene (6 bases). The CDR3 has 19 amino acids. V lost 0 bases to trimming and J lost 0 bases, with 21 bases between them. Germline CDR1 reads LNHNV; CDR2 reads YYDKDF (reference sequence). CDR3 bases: TGTGCCACCAGCAGAGATCCCCAGATTGGGGCTAGCGACTCCTACGAGCAGTACTTC. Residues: CATSRDPQIGASDSYEQYF.

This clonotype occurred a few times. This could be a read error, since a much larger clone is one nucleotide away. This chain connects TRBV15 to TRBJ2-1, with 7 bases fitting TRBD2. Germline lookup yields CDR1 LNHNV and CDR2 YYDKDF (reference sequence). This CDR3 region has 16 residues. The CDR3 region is CATSGRLALVDNGQFF. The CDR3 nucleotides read TGTGCCACCAGCGGAAGACTAGCCCTGGTAGACAATGGGCAGTTCTTC.

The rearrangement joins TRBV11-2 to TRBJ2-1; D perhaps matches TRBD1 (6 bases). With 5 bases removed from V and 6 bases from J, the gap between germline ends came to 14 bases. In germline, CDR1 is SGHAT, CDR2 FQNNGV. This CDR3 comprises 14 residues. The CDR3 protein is CASSRPGTINEQFF. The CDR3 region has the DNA TGTGCCAGCAGCCGACCCGGGACAATCAATGAGCAGTTCTTC.

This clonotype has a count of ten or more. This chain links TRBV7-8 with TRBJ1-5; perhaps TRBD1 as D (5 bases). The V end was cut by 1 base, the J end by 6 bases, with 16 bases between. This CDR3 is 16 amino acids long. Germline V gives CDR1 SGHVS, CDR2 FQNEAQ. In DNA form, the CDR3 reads TGTGCCAGCAGCTTAGTCGGGGGAGGAGACGGTCAGCCCCAGCATTTT. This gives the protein CASSLVGGGDGQPQHF. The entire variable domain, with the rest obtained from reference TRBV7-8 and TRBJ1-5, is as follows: GAGVSQSPRYKVAKRGQDVALRCDPISGHVSLFWYQQALGQGPEFLTYFQNEAQLDKSGLPSDRFFAERPEGSVSTLKIQRTQQEDSAVYLCASSLVGGGDGQPQHFGDGTRLSIL.

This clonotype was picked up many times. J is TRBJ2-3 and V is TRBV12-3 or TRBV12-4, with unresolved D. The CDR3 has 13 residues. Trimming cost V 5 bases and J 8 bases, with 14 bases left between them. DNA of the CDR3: TGTGCCAGCAGTGCCGCTAGGACGGGTACGCAGTATTTT. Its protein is CASSAARTGTQYF.

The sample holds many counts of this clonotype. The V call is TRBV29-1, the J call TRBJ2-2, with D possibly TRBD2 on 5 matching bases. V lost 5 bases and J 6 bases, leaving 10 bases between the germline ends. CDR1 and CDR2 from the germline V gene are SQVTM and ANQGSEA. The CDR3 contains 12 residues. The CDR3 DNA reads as TGCAGCGTTCGGGAAGGGCCCGGGGAGCTGTTTTTT. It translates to CSVREGPGELFF.

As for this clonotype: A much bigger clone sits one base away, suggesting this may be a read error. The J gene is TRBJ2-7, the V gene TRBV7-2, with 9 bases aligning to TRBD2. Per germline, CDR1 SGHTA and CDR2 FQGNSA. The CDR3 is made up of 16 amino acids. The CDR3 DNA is TGTGCCAGCAGCTTAGCCCTAGCGGGGAGCTCCTACGGGCAGTACTTC. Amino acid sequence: CASSLALAGSSYGQYF.

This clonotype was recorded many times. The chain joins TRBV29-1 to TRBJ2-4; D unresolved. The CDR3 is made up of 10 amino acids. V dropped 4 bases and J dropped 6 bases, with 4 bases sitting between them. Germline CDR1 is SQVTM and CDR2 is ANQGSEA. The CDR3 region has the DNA TGCAGCGTTGGGGGAAACATTCAGTACTTC. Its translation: CSVGGNIQYF.